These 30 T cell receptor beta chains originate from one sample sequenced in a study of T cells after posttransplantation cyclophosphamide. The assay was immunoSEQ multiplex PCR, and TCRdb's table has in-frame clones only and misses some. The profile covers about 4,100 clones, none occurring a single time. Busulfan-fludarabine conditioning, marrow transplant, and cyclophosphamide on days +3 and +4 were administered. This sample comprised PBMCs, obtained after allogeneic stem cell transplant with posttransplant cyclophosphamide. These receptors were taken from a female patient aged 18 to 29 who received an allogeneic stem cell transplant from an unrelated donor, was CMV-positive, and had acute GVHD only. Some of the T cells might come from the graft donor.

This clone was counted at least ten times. The CDR3 sequence is CASSDRQGTGELFF. The CDR3 region has the DNA TGTGCCAGCAGTGATAGGCAGGGCACCGGGGAGCTGTTTTTT. V and J are TRBV2 and TRBJ2-2, with D possibly TRBD1 on 5 matching bases. Germline V lookup: CDR1 SNHLY, CDR2 FYNNEI. The CDR3 is made up of 14 amino acids. Between the trimmed V and J ends, which lost 3 bases and 4 bases, there was a span of 9 bases.

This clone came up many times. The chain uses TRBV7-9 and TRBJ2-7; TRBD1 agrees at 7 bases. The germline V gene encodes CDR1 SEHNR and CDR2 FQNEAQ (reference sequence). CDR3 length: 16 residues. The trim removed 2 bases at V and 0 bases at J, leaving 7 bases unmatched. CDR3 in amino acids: CASSLSPGQASYEQYF. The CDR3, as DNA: TGTGCCAGCAGCTTATCCCCAGGACAGGCCTCCTACGAGCAGTACTTC.

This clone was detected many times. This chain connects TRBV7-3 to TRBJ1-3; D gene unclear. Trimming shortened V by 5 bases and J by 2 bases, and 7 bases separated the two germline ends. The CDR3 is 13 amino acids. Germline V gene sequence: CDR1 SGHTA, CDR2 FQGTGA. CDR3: CASSDRAGNTIYF. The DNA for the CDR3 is TGTGCCAGCAGCGATCGGGCTGGAAACACCATATATTTT.

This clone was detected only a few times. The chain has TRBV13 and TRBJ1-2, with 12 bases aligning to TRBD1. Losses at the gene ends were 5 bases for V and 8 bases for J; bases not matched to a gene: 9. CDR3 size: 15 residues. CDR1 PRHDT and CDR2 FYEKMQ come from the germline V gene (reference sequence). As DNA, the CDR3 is TGTGCCAGCAGCCTACCGGGACAGGGGGCGGAGGGCTACACCTTC. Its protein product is CASSLPGQGAEGYTF.

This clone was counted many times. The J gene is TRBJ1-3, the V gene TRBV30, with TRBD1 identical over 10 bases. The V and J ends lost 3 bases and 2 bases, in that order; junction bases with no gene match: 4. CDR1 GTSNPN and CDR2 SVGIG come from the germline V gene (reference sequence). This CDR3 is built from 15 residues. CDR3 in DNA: TGTGCCTGGAGCTCTGGACAGGGGGCTGGAAACACCATATATTTT. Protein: CAWSSGQGAGNTIYF.

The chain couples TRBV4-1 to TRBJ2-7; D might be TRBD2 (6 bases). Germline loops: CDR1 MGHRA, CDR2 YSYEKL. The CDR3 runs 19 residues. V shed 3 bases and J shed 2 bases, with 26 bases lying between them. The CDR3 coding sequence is TGCGCCAGCAGCCACCCCCGAGCGGGCCCCCGGGGCCCCGCCTACGAGCAGTACTTC. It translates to CASSHPRAGPRGPAYEQYF.

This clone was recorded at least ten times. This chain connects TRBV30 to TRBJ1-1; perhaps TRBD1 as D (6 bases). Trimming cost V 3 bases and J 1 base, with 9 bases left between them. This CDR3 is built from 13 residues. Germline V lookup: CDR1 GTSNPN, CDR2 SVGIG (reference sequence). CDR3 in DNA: TGTGCCTGGAGCCAGGGGCGGAACACTGAAGCTTTCTTT. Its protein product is CAWSQGRNTEAFF.

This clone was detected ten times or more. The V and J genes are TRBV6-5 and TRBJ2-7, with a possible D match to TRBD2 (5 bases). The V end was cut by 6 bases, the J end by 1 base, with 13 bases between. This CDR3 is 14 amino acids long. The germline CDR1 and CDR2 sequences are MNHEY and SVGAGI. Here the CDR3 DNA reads TGTGCCAGCAGATCGGCCCGGAGGTCCTACGAGCAGTACTTC. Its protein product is CASRSARRSYEQYF.

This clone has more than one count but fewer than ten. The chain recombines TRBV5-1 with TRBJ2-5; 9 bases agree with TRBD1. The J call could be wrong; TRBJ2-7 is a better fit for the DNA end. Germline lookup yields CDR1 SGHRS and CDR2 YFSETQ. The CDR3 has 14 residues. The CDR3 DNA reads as TGCGCCAGCAGCTTCGAGGGACAGGGCTACGAGCAGTACTTC. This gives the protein CASSFEGQGYEQYF.

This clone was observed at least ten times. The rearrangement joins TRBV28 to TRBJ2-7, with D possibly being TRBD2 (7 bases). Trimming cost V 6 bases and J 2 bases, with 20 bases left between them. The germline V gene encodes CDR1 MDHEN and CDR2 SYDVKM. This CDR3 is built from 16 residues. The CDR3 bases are TGTGCCAGCAGCCTGGCGGGGGCTCGGCGGGCCTACGAGCAGTACTTC. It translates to CASSLAGARRAYEQYF.

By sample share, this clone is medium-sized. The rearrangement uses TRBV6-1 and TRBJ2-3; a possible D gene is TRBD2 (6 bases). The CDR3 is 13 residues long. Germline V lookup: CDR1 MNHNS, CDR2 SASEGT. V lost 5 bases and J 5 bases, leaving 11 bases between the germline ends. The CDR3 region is CASSRDSLDTQYF. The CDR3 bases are TGTGCCAGCAGTAGGGACTCACTAGATACGCAGTATTTT.

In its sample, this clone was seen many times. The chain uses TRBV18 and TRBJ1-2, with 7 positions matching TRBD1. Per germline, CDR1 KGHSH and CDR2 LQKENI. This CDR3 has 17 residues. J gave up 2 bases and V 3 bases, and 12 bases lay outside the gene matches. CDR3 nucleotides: TGTGCCAGCTCACCTACAGGGGCCGCTCAAGGGAACTATGGCTACACCTTC. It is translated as CASSPTGAAQGNYGYTF.

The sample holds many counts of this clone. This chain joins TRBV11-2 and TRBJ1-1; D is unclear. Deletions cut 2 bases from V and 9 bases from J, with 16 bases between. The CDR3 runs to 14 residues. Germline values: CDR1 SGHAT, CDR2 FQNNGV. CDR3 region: CASSLTDGVGQAFF. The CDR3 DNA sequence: TGTGCCAGCAGCTTAACGGACGGGGTCGGGCAAGCTTTCTTT.

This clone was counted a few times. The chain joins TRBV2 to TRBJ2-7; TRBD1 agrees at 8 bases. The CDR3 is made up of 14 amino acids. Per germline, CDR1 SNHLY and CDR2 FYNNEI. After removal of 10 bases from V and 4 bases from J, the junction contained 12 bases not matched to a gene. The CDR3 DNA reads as TGTGCCATCCAGGGGGCTTATGGGAAGTACGAGCAGTACTTC. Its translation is CAIQGAYGKYEQYF.

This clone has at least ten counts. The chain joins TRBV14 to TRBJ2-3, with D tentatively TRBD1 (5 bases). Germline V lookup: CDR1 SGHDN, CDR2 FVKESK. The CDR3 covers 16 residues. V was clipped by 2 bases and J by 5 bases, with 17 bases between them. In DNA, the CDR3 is TGTGCCAGCAGCCAAATCCAGGGTCTTGGTGGAGATACGCAGTATTTT. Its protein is CASSQIQGLGGDTQYF.

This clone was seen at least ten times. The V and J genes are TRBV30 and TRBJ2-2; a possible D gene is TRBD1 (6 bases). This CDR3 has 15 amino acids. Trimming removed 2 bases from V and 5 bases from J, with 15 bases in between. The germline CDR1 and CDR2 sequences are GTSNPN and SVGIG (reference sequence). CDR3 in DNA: TGTGCCTGGAGTCGGGACACCTCGGGAACCGGGGAGCTGTTTTTT. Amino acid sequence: CAWSRDTSGTGELFF.

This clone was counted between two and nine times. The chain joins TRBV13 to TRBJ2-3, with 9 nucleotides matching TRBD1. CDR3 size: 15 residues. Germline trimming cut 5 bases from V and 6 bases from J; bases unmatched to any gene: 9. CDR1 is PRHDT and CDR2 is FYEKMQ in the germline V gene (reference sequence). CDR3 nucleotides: TGTGCCAGCAGCCCCTCCCGGGACAGGGTTGATACGCAGTATTTT. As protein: CASSPSRDRVDTQYF.

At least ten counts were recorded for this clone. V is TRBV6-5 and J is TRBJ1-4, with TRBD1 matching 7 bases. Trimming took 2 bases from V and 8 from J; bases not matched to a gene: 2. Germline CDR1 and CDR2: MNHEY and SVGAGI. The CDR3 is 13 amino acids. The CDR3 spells CASSYRGQEKLFF. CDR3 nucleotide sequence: TGTGCCAGCAGTTACAGGGGGCAGGAAAAACTGTTTTTT.

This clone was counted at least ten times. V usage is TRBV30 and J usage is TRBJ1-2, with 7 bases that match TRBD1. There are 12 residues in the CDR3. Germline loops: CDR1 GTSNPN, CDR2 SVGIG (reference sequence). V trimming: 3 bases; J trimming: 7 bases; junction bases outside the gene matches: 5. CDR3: CAWSTGAGGYTF. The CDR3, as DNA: TGTGCCTGGAGCACAGGGGCTGGTGGCTACACCTTC. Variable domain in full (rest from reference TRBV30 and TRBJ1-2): SQTIHQWPATLVQPVGSPLSLECTVEGTSNPNLYWYRQAAGRGLQLLFYSVGIGQISSEVPQNLSASRPQDRQFILSSKKLLLSDSGFYLCAWSTGAGGYTFGSGTRLTVV.

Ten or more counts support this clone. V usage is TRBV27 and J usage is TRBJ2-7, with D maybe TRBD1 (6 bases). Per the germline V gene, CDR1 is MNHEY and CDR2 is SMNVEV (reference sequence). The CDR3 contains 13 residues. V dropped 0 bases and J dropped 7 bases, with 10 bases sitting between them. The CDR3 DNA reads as TGTGCCAGCAGTTTATCCAGACAGGCTGAGCAGTACTTC. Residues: CASSLSRQAEQYF.

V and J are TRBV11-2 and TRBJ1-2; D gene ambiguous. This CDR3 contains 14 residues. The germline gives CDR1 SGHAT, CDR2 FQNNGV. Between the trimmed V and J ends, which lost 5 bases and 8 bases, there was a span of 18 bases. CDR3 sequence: CASSRHAGESGYTF. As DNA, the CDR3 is TGTGCCAGCAGCAGACACGCCGGCGAGTCGGGCTACACCTTC.

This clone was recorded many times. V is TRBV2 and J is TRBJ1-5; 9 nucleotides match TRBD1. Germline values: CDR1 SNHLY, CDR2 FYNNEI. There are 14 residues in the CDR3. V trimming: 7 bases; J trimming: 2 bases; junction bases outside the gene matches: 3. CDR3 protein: CASTRTGGNQPQHF. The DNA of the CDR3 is TGTGCCAGCACCCGGACAGGGGGCAATCAGCCCCAGCATTTT.

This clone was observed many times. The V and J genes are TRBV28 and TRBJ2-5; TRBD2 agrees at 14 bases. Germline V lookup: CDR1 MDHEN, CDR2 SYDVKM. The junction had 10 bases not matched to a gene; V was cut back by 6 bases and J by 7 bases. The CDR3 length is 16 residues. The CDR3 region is CASSPTSGRAFRTQYF. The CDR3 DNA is TGTGCCAGCAGCCCGACTAGCGGGAGGGCGTTTCGGACCCAGTACTTC.

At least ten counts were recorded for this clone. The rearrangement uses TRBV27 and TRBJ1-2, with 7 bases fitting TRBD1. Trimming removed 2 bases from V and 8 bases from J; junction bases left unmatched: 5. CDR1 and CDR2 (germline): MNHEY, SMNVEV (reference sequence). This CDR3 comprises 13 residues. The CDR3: CASSLPTGRGYTF. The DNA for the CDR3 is TGTGCCAGCAGTTTACCGACAGGGCGAGGCTACACCTTC.

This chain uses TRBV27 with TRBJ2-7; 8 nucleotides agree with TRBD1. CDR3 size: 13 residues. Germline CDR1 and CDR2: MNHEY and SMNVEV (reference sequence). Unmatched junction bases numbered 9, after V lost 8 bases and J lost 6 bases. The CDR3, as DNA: TGTGCCAGCGCCCACACACAGGGGGTCGAGCAGTACTTC. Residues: CASAHTQGVEQYF.

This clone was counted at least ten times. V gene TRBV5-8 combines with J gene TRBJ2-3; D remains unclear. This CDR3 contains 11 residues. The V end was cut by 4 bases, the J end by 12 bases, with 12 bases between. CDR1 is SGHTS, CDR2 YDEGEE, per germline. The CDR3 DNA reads TGTGCCAGCAGCCCCCTCGGGTTCCAGTATTTT. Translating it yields CASSPLGFQYF.

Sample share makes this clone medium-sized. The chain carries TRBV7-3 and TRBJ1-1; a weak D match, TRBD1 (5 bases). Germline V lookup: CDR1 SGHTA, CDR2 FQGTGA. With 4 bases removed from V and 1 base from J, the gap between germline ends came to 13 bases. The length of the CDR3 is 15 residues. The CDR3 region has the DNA TGTGCCAGCAGCTCCCAACTTGGACAGAACACTGAAGCTTTCTTT. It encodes CASSSQLGQNTEAFF.

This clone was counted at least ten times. The CDR3 DNA is TGCAGCGTGACGCTAGCGGGAGGGCCAAATACGCAGTATTTT. Translated: CSVTLAGGPNTQYF. J is TRBJ2-3 and V is TRBV29-1; TRBD2 aligns across 12 bases. V was pared by 6 bases and J by 7 bases, with 8 bases of the junction left unmatched. Germline CDR1 and CDR2: SQVTM and ANQGSEA. The CDR3 is 14 amino acids.

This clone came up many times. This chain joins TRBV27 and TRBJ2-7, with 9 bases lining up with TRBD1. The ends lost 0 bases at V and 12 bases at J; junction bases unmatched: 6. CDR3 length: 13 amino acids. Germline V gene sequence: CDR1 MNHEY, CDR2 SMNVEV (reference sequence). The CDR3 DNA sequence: TGTGCCAGCAGTTTATCGGGACAGGGTGAAGGGTACTTC. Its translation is CASSLSGQGEGYF.

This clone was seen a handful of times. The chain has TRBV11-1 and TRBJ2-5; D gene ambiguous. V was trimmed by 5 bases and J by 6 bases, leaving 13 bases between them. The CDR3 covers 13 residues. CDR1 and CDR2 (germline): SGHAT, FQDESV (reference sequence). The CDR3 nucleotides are TGTGCCAGCAGCCCGGAGCCCTTGAAGACCCAGTACTTC. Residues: CASSPEPLKTQYF.